This T cell receptor (beta chain) was documented in a study of naive and memory T cell subsets (dated by TCRdb to the late 2010s). About the investigation overall: In the figure summarizing the skin biopsy and whole blood samples, around 10 blood donors, 7 tuberculin skin test biopsies and 3 saline control biopsies were reported. Skin biopsies were taken from tuberculin skin test sites or from saline-injected control sites and were processed for RNA extraction as described before. Usually PCR2 was run as a SYBR Green qPCR and stopped at a set threshold, although low-input samples could use end-point PCR (approximately 6 cycles) instead.

Looking up the germline V gene yields CDR1 SGHTA and CDR2 FQGNSA. Its CDR3 holds 12 amino acids, cysteine through phenylalanine. Only CDR3 DNA is held: 36 bases, read in frame from base 1. V lost 6 bases and J lost 9 bases, and the count of bases not matched to a germline gene is 4. Broad study findings and their caveats: The paper did not give details on skin biopsy collection and RNA processing but referred to earlier studies for those details. The RNA-based method was acknowledged as potentially sensitive to TCR transcript changes with T cell activation and differentiation. TCR sequences were reportedly obtained from both types of skin biopsy, with many more TCRs found at tuberculin skin test sites. The higher numbers of TCRs at tuberculin skin test sites were interpreted as T cell infiltration of a delayed type IV hypersensitivity reaction.

This clonotype has a count of ten or more. No antigen is known for it. One base away there is no much larger clone; base qualities are not given. This specimen's treatment or condition label, interpreted: skin biopsy from PPD injection site in Mantoux-positive individual. The study described a robust, sensitive protocol for amplifying, sequencing and analyzing TCRs, using 3' ligation of a UMI-containing oligonucleotide to TCR cDNA. The tuberculin skin test biopsies were taken from PPD-injected sites in individuals who had a positive Mantoux test. Total RNA, without cell sorting, was DNase treated with RQ1 DNase before reverse transcription, targeting roughly 1 to 1000 ng input. Libraries were prepared from skin biopsies and whole blood so that pipeline robustness could be tested in samples in which T cells form a minority population. Library preparation employed UMI-ligation and nested PCR. The ligated cDNA was amplified in four rounds of PCR with nested alpha and beta constant region primers together with the SP2 primer. For the blood and skin samples, TCR RNA was reverse transcribed with SuperScript IV using primers for the alpha and beta constant regions. An oligonucleotide carrying the Illumina SP2 primer and a UMI was ligated to the 3' end of the cDNA by means of T4 RNA ligase 1. The 12-nucleotide UMI was composed of two random hexamers separated by an eight-base spacer, which was included to prevent hairpin formation. From the second PCR onward, TCR alpha and beta chain libraries were processed separately and dual indexed for multiplexing. After pooling, the indexed libraries were analyzed by capillary electrophoresis and sequenced on either an Illumina MiSeq or NextSeq. PhiX DNA at about 5-7.5% was added to the libraries to raise base diversity and improve cluster recognition. Per the authors' processing: UMIs were extracted from read 2 by Demultiplexor and combined with the TCR sequence from read 1, and reads were split according to sample indices. V and J genes and V-J junctions were identified by Decombinator, and each TCR was assigned a five-part identifier that included V and J deletions. UMIs were used by Collapsinator to correct sequencing errors and PCR amplification heterogeneity, so that a UMI-based abundance was obtained for each TCR. CDR3Translator turned identifiers into nucleotide sequence, translated the nucleotide sequence into amino acids, and pulled out CDR3 regions based on terminal motifs. After normalization to the amount of input RNA, error-corrected alpha and beta TCR counts from blood and skin were compared. TCRdb cleaned the public reads at Q25 with fastp, built clones with MiXCR and kept in-frame beta chains. Every distinct CDR3 protein forms one entry, paired with its most common genes and DNA. The V and J calls and clone size are TCRdb's, not the authors'. The sample profile shows around 30,000 distinct CDR3 sequences; roughly 6.6% of them were found once. The top ten clonotypes cover roughly 3.3% of the sample.

The V and J segments used are TRBV7-2 and TRBJ2-3, with TRBD1 identical over 9 junction bases. The sequence came from an adult in good health. The sequenced sample was skin, obtained from a tuberculin skin test site. CDR3 reads: CASSTGGGTQYF. The sequenced DNA: TGTGCCAGCAGTACAGGGGGCGGGACGCAGTATTTT.